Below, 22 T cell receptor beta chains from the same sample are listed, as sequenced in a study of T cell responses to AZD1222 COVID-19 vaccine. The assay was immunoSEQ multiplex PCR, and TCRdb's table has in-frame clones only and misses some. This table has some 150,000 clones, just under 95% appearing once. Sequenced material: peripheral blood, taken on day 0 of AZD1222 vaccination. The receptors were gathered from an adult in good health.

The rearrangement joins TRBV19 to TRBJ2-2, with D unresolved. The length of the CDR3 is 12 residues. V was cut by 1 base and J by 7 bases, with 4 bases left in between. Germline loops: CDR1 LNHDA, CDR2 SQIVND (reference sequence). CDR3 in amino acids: CASSIGGGELFF. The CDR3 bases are TGTGCCAGTAGTATAGGCGGCGGGGAGCTGTTTTTT.

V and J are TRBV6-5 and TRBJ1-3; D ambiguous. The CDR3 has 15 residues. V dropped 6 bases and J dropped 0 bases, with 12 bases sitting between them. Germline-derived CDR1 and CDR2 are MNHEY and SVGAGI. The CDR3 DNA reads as TGTGCCAGCAGGAGCGACGGGTCCTCTGGAAACACCATATATTTT. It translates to CASRSDGSSGNTIYF.

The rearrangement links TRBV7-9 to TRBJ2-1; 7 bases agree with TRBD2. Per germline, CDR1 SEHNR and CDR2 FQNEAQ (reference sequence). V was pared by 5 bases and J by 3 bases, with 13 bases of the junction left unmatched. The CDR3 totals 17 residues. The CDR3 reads CASSPPRTRKYYNEQFF. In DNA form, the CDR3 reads TGTGCCAGCAGCCCTCCCCGGACTAGAAAATACTACAATGAGCAGTTCTTC.

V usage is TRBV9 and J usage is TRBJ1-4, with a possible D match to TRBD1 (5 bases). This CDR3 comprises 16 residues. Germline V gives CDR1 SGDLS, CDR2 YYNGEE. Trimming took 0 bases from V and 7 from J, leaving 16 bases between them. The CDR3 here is CASSVGSRGLGEKLFF. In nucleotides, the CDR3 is TGTGCCAGCAGCGTAGGGTCGAGGGGCCTGGGTGAAAAACTGTTTTTT.

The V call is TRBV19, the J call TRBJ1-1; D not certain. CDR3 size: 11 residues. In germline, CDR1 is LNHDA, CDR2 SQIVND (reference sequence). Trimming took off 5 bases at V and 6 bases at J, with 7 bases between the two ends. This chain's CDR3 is CASSWFAEAFF. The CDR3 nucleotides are TGTGCCAGTAGTTGGTTTGCTGAAGCTTTCTTT.

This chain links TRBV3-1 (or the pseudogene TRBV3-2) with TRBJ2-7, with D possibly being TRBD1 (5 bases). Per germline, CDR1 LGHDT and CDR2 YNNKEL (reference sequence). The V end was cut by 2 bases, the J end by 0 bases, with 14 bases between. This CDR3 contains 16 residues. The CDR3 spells CASSQIRAHRSYEQYF. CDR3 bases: TGTGCCAGCAGCCAAATCAGGGCTCATCGCTCCTACGAGCAGTACTTC.

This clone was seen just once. CDR3 loop: CASSLGLATEAFF. DNA of the CDR3: TGTGCCAGCAGTTTGGGCCTAGCCACTGAAGCTTTCTTT. The gene calls are TRBV12-3 or TRBV12-4 and TRBJ1-1; D is unresolved. The CDR3 is made up of 13 amino acids. V was shortened by 3 bases and J by 4 bases, with 9 bases between the two germline ends.

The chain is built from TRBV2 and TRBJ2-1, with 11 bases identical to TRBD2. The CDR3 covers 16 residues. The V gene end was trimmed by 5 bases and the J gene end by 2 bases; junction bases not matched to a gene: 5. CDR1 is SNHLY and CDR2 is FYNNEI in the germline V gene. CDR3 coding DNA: TGTGCCAGCAGTTGGGGACTAGCGGATACCTACAATGAGCAGTTCTTC. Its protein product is CASSWGLADTYNEQFF. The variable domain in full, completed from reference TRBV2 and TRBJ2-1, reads EPEVTQTPSHQVTQMGQEVILRCVPISNHLYFYWYRQILGQKVEFLVSFYNNEISEKSEIFDDQFSVERPDGSNFTLKIRSTKLEDSAMYFCASSWGLADTYNEQFFGPGTRLTVL.

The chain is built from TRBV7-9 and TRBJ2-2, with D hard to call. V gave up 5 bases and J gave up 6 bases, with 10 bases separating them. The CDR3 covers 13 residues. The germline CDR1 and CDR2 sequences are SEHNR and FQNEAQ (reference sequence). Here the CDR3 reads CASSPLYSGELFF. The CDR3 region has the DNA TGTGCCAGCAGCCCACTTTACTCCGGGGAGCTGTTTTTT.

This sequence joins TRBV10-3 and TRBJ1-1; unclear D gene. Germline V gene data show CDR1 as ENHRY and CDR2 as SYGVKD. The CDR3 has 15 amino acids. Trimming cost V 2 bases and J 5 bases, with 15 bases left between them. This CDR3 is CAISEPAIGHTEAFF. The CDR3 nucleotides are TGTGCCATCAGTGAGCCGGCAATAGGGCATACTGAAGCTTTCTTT.

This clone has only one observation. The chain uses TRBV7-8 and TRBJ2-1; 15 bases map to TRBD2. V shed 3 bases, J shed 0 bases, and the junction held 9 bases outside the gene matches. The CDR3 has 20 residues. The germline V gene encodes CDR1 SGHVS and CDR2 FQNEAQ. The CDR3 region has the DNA TGTGCCAGCAGCTTCCTGGGACTAGCGGGGGGCCGTAGCTCCTACAATGAGCAGTTCTTC. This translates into CASSFLGLAGGRSSYNEQFF.

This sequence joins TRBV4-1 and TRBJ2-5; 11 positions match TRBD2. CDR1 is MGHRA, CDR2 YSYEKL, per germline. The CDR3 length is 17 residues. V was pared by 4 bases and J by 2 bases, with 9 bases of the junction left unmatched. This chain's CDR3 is CASSRATSGGPQETQYF. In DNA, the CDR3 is TGCGCCAGCAGCCGGGCTACTAGCGGGGGACCTCAAGAGACCCAGTACTTC.

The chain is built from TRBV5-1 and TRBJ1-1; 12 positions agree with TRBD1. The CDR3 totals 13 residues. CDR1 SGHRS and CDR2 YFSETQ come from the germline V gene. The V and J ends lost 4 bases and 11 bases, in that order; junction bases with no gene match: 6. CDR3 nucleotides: TGCGCCAGCAGCCATGGGACAGGGGGCGCGGCTTTCTTT. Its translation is CASSHGTGGAAFF. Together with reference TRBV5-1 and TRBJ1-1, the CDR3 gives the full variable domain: KAGVTQTPRYLIKTRGQQVTLSCSPISGHRSVSWYQQTPGQGLQFLFEYFSETQRNKGNFPGRFSGRQFSNSRSEMNVSTLELGDSALYLCASSHGTGGAAFFGQGTRLTVV.

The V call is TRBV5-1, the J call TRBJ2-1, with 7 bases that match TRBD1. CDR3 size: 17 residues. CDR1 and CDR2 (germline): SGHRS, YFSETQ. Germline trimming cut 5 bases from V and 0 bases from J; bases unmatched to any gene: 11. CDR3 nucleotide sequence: TGCGCCAGCAGACAGGGGCCATTTCCGAGCTCCTACAATGAGCAGTTCTTC. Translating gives CASRQGPFPSSYNEQFF. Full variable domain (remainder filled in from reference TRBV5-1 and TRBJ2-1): KAGVTQTPRYLIKTRGQQVTLSCSPISGHRSVSWYQQTPGQGLQFLFEYFSETQRNKGNFPGRFSGRQFSNSRSEMNVSTLELGDSALYLCASRQGPFPSSYNEQFFGPGTRLTVL.

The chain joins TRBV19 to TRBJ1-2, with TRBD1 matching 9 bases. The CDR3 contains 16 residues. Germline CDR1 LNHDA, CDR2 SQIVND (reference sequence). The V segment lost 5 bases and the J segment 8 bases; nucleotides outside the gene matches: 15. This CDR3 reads CASSLRGWTGAQGYTF. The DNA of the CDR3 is TGTGCCAGTAGTTTGCGAGGCTGGACAGGGGCCCAAGGCTACACCTTC.

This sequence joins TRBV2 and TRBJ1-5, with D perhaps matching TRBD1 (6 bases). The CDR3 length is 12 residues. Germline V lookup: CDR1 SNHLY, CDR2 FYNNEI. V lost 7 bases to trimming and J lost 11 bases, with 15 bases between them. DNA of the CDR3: TGTGCCAGCAAGGGACAAACCGAGACCCAGCATTTT. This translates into CASKGQTETQHF.

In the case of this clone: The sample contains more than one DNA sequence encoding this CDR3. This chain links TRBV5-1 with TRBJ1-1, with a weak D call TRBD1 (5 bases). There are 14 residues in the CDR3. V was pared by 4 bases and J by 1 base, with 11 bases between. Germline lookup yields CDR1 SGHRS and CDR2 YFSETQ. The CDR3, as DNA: TGCGCCAGCAGCCTAGGGACGGCGAACACTGAAGCTTTCTTT. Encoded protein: CASSLGTANTEAFF.

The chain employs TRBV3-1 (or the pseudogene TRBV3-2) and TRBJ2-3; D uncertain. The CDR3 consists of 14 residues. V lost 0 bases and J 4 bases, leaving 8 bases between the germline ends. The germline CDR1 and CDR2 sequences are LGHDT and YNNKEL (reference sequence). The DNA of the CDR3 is TGTGCCAGCAGCCAAGATAATCTGGCAGATACGCAGTATTTT. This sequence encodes CASSQDNLADTQYF.

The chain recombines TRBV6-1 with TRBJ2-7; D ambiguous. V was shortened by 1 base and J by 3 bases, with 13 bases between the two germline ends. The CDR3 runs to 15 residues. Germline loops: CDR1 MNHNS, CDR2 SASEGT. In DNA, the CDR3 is TGTGCCAGCAGTGAAGGATTTGGTCAGTTCTACGAGCAGTACTTC. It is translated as CASSEGFGQFYEQYF.

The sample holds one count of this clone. DNA of the CDR3: TGTGCCAGCAGAGCCGGACAGGCTGGAAACACCATATATTTT. Residues: CASRAGQAGNTIYF. The V gene is TRBV2, the J gene TRBJ1-3; 7 nucleotides line up with TRBD1. The junction had 4 bases not matched to a gene; V was cut back by 6 bases and J by 2 bases. CDR3 length: 14 amino acids. Germline lookup yields CDR1 SNHLY and CDR2 FYNNEI.

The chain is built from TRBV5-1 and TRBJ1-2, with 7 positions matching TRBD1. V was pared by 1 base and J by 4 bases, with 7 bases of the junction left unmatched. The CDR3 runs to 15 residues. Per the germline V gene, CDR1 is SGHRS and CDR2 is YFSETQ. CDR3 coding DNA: TGCGCCAGCAGCTTGTCTCAGGGGGGCTCCTATGGCTACACCTTC. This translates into CASSLSQGGSYGYTF.

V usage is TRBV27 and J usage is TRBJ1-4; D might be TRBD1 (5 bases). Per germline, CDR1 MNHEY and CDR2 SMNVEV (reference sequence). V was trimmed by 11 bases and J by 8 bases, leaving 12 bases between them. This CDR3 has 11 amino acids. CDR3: CAAQAGEKLFF. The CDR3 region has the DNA TGTGCCGCCCAGGCAGGGGAAAAACTGTTTTTT.